Listed below are T cell receptor beta chains from one sample, sequenced in a study of shared clonotypes between healthy human individuals. TCRdb keeps only in-frame clones here, not all; method: immunoSEQ multiplex PCR. The table has 1.5 million to 2.5 million clones, less than 95% seen once. The material sequenced was naive CD8+ T cells sorted from blood. These TCRs come from a man younger than 30 in good health. Each CDR3 is given with its conserved first and last residue. A D gene is named only where the DNA matches it firmly. Expanded clones get a size class; other rows say once, few or many, or leave the size out.

.,.,TRBJ2-2,TRBV6-5,TGTGCCAGCAGTTCTATTTTGAACACCGGGGAGCTGTTTTTT,CASSSILNTGELFF
.,.,TRBJ1-3,TRBV2,TGTGCCAGCGAAACTGGACTAGCTGGAAACACCATATATTTT,CASETGLAGNTIYF
.,.,TRBJ2-7,TRBV2,TGTGCCAGCAGCTCCCTGGCAGGGGATGCGCGCGAGCAGTACTTC,CASSSLAGDAREQYF
.,.,TRBJ2-1,TRBV6-5,TGTGCCAGCAGTTACTCTGGGACGTTTTACAATGAGCAGTTCTTC,CASSYSGTFYNEQFF
.,.,TRBJ2-2,TRBV9,TGTGCCAGCAGCGCCTCCGGGACTCATTTGGCCGGGGAGCTGTTTTTT,CASSASGTHLAGELFF
.,.,TRBJ2-2,TRBV12-5,TGTGCTAGTGGTTTGGGGGGACTTAACACCGGGGAGCTGTTTTTT,CASGLGGLNTGELFF
.,.,TRBJ2-2,TRBV29-1,TGCAGCGTTGAGTTCAGGGAGACGTCGCACACCGGGGAGCTGTTTTTT,CSVEFRETSHTGELFF
.,.,TRBJ2-3,TRBV29-1,TGCAGCGTTGAATTCGGAGCAGGGGGGAACACAGATACGCAGTATTTT,CSVEFGAGGNTDTQYF
TRBD1,once,TRBJ1-4,TRBV7-9,TGTGCCAGCACGGTGACAGGGGAGGAAGAAAAACTGTTTTTT,CASTVTGEEEKLFF
.,.,TRBJ2-7,TRBV21-1,TGTGCCAGCAGCACCCGGGACAGGGAACTCTACGAGCAGTACTTC,CASSTRDRELYEQYF
.,.,TRBJ2-7,TRBV5-6,TGTGCCAGCAGCTTGGGAGTTAGCTCCTACGAGCAGTACTTC,CASSLGVSSYEQYF
TRBD2,.,TRBJ2-1,TRBV27,TGTGCCAGCAGTCCCTTAGGCGGGGGTAATGAGCAGTTCTTC,CASSPLGGGNEQFF
.,.,TRBJ1-1,TRBV2,TGTGCCAGCAGAATGGGGACTGAAGCTTTCTTT,CASRMGTEAFF
.,.,TRBJ2-7,TRBV27,TGTGCCAGCAGTTTGGGCAACGAGCAGTACTTC,CASSLGNEQYF
.,once,TRBJ2-7,TRBV5-4,TGTGCCAGCAGCGAGGACAGCTCCTACGAGCAGTACTTC,CASSEDSSYEQYF
.,.,TRBJ2-7,TRBV27,TGTGCCAGCAGTTTGCAGGGTTCCCACGAGCAGTACTTC,CASSLQGSHEQYF
.,.,TRBJ2-7,TRBV5-8,TGTGCCAGCAGCTTAGCCGGGACTTTGGCCTACGAGCAGTACTTC,CASSLAGTLAYEQYF
TRBD1,.,TRBJ1-1,TRBV19,TGCGCCAGTAGATGGGGGGACAGGGAGGAAATGAACACTGAAGCTTTCTTT,CASRWGDREEMNTEAFF
TRBD1,.,TRBJ2-7,TRBV28,TGTGCCAGCAGACCTCAGGGGGAGATTTCCGAGCAGTACTTC,CASRPQGEISEQYF
.,.,TRBJ2-5,TRBV9,TGTGCCAGCAGCTATCTGGGGGGATTACAAGAGACCCAGTACTTC,CASSYLGGLQETQYF
.,.,TRBJ1-2,TRBV25-1,TGTGCCCCAGGGAGGGGGGCAAACTATGGCTACACCTTC,CAPGRGANYGYTF
.,few,TRBJ1-2,TRBV9,TGTGCCAGCAGCCCTTCGGGGGGATTGAACTATGGCTACACCTTC,CASSPSGGLNYGYTF
.,.,TRBJ2-6,TRBV28,TGTGCCAGCAGTCTCAGGACCAACGTCCTGACTTTC,CASSLRTNVLTF
.,.,TRBJ2-3,TRBV29-1,TGCAGCGTCTTATCAGATACGCAGTATTTT,CSVLSDTQYF
.,.,TRBJ2-7,TRBV11-3,TGTGCCAGCAGCTTACAACACCCGCGATATGGGCAGTACTTC,CASSLQHPRYGQYF
.,.,TRBJ1-1,TRBV9,TGTGCCAGCAGCGTAGCCAGCCGACTGTTGAACACTGAAGCTTTCTTT,CASSVASRLLNTEAFF
.,few,TRBJ2-1,TRBV7-2,TGTGCCAGCAGCGCCTCGGGCTCCGGTCTCAATGAGCAGTTCTTC,CASSASGSGLNEQFF
.,.,TRBJ2-1,TRBV27,TGTGCCAGCAGTCTCCGGCAGGGCCACAATGAGCAGTTCTTC,CASSLRQGHNEQFF
.,.,TRBJ1-3,TRBV27,TGTGCCAGCAGTTTATCCCCCGGCCATCCCCCGGGCACCATATATTTT,CASSLSPGHPPGTIYF
.,.,TRBJ2-7,TRBV27,TGTGCCAGCAGTTTTTTAGGAGAGTCGGAGCAGTACTTC,CASSFLGESEQYF
.,.,TRBJ1-4,TRBV10-3,TGTGCCATCAGTGACCCGGGGACTAATGAAAAACTGTTTTTT,CAISDPGTNEKLFF
.,.,TRBJ2-6,TRBV28,TGTGCCAGCAGTCCGATTGGATGGGCTGGGGCCAACGTCCTGACTTTC,CASSPIGWAGANVLTF
.,.,TRBJ2-7,TRBV27,TGTGCCAGCAGCCTTACAGGGGAGGGCTACGAGCAGTACTTC,CASSLTGEGYEQYF
.,.,TRBJ1-1,TRBV11-2,TGTGCCAGCAGCTCCTCTGGGGTTGAAGCTTTCTTT,CASSSSGVEAFF
.,.,TRBJ1-5,TRBV7-9,TGTGCCAGCAGCTTAGGCGACTTTAATCAGCCCCAGCATTTT,CASSLGDFNQPQHF
.,.,TRBJ2-2,TRBV4-1,TGCGCCAGCAGCCAAGATATTGGGGAGCTGTTTTTT,CASSQDIGELFF
.,.,TRBJ2-2,TRBV4-3,TGCGCCAGCAGCCTCGGGCGGACCGGGGAGCTGTTTTTT,CASSLGRTGELFF
.,.,TRBJ2-7,TRBV11-2,TGTGCCAGCAGCTGGGAACCAGGGGCCGAGCAGTACTTC,CASSWEPGAEQYF
.,.,TRBJ2-1,TRBV7-2,TGTGCCAGCAGCTTAGCGTGGGGGGCGGCTGGCAATGAGCAGTTCTTC,CASSLAWGAAGNEQFF
TRBD2,once,TRBJ2-3,TRBV5-1,TGCGCCAGCAGGAGCACCAACTTACTAGCGGGACTAGATACGCAGTATTTT,CASRSTNLLAGLDTQYF
.,.,TRBJ2-7,TRBV4-1,TGCGCCAGCAGCCCAAACCATGGTGGCGAGCAGTACTTC,CASSPNHGGEQYF
.,.,TRBJ2-3,TRBV6-5,TGTGCCAGCAGTTATGGGACATCGGGAGATACGCAGTATTTT,CASSYGTSGDTQYF
.,once,TRBJ2-1,TRBV2,TGTGCCAGCAGCCCGGGAGTCTCCTACAATGAGCAGTTCTTC,CASSPGVSYNEQFF
.,.,TRBJ1-5,TRBV4-1,TGCGCCAGCAGCCAAGAGGAAGCTTGGGGGGCCAGTCAGCCCCAGCATTTT,CASSQEEAWGASQPQHF
TRBD1,.,TRBJ2-2,TRBV4-1,TGCGCCAGCAGCCAAGGGACAGGGAGCACCGGGGAGCTGTTTTTT,CASSQGTGSTGELFF